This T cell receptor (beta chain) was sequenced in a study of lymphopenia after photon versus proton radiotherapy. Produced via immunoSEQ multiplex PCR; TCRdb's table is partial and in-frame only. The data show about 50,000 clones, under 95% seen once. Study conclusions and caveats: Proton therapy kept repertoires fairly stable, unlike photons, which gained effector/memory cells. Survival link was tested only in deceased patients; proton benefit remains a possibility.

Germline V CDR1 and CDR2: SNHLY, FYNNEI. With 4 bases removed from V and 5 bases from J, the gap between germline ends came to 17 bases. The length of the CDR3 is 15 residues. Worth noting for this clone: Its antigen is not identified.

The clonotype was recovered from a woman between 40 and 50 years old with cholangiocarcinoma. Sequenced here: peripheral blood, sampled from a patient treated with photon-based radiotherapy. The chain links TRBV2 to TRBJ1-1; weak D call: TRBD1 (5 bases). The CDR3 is CASSGGTAFGTEAFF. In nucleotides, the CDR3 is TGTGCCAGCAGTGGAGGGACGGCTTTTGGTACTGAAGCTTTCTTT.